This T cell receptor (beta chain) was sequenced in a study of blood T cell repertoires in COVID-19. Trimming left V 7 bases short and J 0 bases short, with 8 bases between. The CDR3 covers 14 residues. Germline CDR1 reads SGHNT; CDR2 reads YYREEE (reference sequence). Measured with immunoSEQ multiplex PCR; TCRdb has only the in-frame clones, and not every one. In the table there are 250,000 to 300,000 clones, 85% to 90% of which are singletons. This sequence was found in a man between 18 and 29 years old who had recovered from COVID-19. The source material was PBMCs or T cells enriched from blood (not recorded which). V is TRBV5-4 and J is TRBJ2-6, with D unresolved. The CDR3 is CASRPSSGANVLTF. The CDR3, as DNA: TGTGCCAGCCGCCCGAGCTCTGGGGCCAACGTCCTGACTTTC.